The clone carrying this T cell receptor (beta chain) was counted between two and nine times. Its target is not known. Germline CDR1 is MGHDK and CDR2 is SYGVNS. Trimming pared 4 bases from V and 0 bases from J, leaving 7 bases between. CDR3 length equals 14 residues. These data come from a study of STAT5B mutations in CD4+ large granular lymphocyte leukemia. General observations from the study: Data were not HLA-matched across samples. No patients shared main leukemic clonotypes, though less than 30% appeared at low frequency elsewhere.

In the source study's methods: Productive clonotypes were detectable down to 2.59 x 10-5 frequency. Clones were sequenced by immunoSEQ multiplex PCR, and TCRdb holds only the in-frame ones, with some missing. That table is the source of V, J and clone size, and D and trimming were worked out from the DNA. The sample has nearly 35,000 clones, around 67% seen once. V usage is TRBV25-1 and J usage is TRBJ1-5, with D possibly TRBD1 on 6 matching bases. The TCR comes from a human donor in good health. Sequenced input: CD4+ T cells from blood buffy coats. In DNA, the CDR3 is TGTGCCAGCAGTGGGGACACTAGCAATCAGCCCCAGCATTTT. It encodes CASSGDTSNQPQHF.